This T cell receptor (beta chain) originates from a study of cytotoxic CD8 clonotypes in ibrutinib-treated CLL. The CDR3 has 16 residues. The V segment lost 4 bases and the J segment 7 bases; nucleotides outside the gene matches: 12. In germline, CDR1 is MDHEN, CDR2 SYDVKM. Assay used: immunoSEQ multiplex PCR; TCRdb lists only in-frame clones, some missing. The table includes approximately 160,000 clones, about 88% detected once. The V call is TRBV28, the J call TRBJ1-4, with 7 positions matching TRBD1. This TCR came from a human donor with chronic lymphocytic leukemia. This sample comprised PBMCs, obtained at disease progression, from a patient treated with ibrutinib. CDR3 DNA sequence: TGTGCCAGCAGTTCCCCGGGGAGAGCAGGGGGTGAAAAACTGTTTTTT. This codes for CASSSPGRAGGEKLFF. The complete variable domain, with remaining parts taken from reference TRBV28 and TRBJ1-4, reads DVKVTQSSRYLVKRTGEKVFLECVQDMDHENMFWYRQDPGLGLRLIYFSYDVKMKEKGDIPEGYSVSREKKERFSLILESASTNQTSMYLCASSSPGRAGGEKLFFGSGTQLSVL.